This paragraph covers one TCR beta chain sequence. Patients were ruled out by autoimmune disease history or systemic immunosuppression. The data stem from a study of OX40 agonist ivuxolimab in advanced cancers. The overall study: Dose-escalation patients suffered from hepatocellular carcinoma, melanoma, renal cell or head and neck cancer.

Method: immunoSEQ multiplex PCR; TCRdb's copy keeps in-frame clones and lacks some. The table records some 43,000 clones, approximately 86% of them present only once. The trim removed 3 bases at V and 3 bases at J, leaving 8 bases unmatched. CDR1 and CDR2 from the germline V gene are MGHRA and YSYEKL. The CDR3 is 15 amino acids. The J gene is TRBJ2-7, the V gene TRBV4-1, with 7 bases fitting TRBD2. The specimen comprised CD4+ or CD8+ T cells sorted from blood, sampled in a trial of the OX40 agonist ivuxolimab. The sequence derives from an adult with an advanced solid tumor such as melanoma, head and neck, liver or kidney cancer. This CDR3 reads CASSHSLAESYEQYF. DNA of the CDR3: TGCGCCAGCAGCCACTCCCTAGCGGAAAGCTACGAGCAGTACTTC.